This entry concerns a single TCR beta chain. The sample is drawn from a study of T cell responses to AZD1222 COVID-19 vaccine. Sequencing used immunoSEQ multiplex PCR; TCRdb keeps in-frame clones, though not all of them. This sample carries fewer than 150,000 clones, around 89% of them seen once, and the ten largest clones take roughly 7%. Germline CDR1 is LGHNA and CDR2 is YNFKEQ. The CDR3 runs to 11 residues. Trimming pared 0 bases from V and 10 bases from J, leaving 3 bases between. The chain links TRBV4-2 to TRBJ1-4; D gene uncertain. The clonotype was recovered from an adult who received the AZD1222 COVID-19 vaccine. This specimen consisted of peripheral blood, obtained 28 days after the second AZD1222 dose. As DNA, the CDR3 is TGTGCCAGCAGCCAAGACGGAAAACTGTTTTTT. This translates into CASSQDGKLFF.